The source of this T cell receptor (beta chain) is a study of tumor-infiltrating lymphocytes in primary liver carcinoma (dated by TCRdb to the late 2010s). Turning to the overall study: Roughly five patients with histopathologically diagnosed primary liver carcinoma underwent surgical resection in China between late 2015 and early 2016. Hepatocellular carcinoma (four) or combined HCC and intrahepatic cholangiocarcinoma (one) was present in the five patients, who were three men and two women aged 30 to 69 years. The tumors of the five patients were staged as T1-T3 N0M0, with maximum diameters ranging from roughly 4.2 to 10 cm. Samples yielded roughly 3.5 to 7.13 million productive TCRbeta reads; read depth did not differ significantly between tissue types. For each liver tumor, the study sampled five regions along with adjacent normal tissue and blood, and applied TCRbeta repertoire sequencing, expression microarrays and whole-exome sequencing. A total of roughly 35 specimens from 5 patients went through TCRbeta repertoire sequencing, namely 25 tumor regions, 5 adjacent noncancerous liver tissues and 5 peripheral blood samples. Technical replicate repertoires showed high reproducibility, with mean shared-clone rates approximately 0.89 and correlation coefficients above 0.95.

CDR1 and CDR2 (SEHNR, FQNEAQ) derive from the germline V gene (reference sequence). The CDR3 starts with the cysteine, ends with the phenylalanine, and has 14 residues. Only the CDR3 portion is preserved as DNA: 42 bases, with reading frame beginning at the first base. Trimming at the junction amounts to 2 bases on V and 2 bases on J, and the germline ends lie 9 bases apart. A few counts support this clonotype. The antigen it binds to is not known. Qualities for individual bases were not recorded, and no much larger clone is one base off. Starting from about 500 ng total RNA, TCRbeta-specific cDNA was produced by reverse transcription with a constant-region primer and ProtoScript II reverse transcriptase. The TCRbeta libraries were prepared through three rounds of nested multiplex PCR following a slightly modified ARM-PCR procedure. The first two PCR rounds used multiplex TRBV1-TRBV30 forward primers with a Cbeta reverse primer, each for approximately 9 cycles. Sample barcodes and Illumina adapters were attached in a final 25-cycle PCR using Deep VentR polymerase. Before sequencing, amplicons between 200 and 500 bp were purified from gel using a QIAquick gel extraction kit. An Illumina HiSeq 2500 was used to sequence the TCRbeta amplicons, generating 250-bp paired-end reads. The original methods were these. Quality trimming of reads was performed with Trimmomatic v0.33, and paired reads were merged with FLASH v1.2.11 so that full CDR3 sequences could be recovered. MiGEC v1.2.1b assigned V, D and J germline segments to the rearranged TCRbeta sequences. Clonotype statistics and Shannon-Wiener diversity indices were calculated with VDJtools v1.0.0. To cut down on sampling bias, every analysis after diversity analysis relied on just the 250 most abundant clonotypes from each sample. Using fastp trimming at Q25 and MiXCR clonotype assembly, TCRdb reanalyzed the public sequencing data and kept in-frame beta chains. Every CDR3 protein is listed once, alongside the most common genes and DNA of its rows. The V and J calls come from TCRdb's annotation, not from the publication. The sample includes about 200,000 distinct CDR3 sequences, with approximately 65% observed a single time. The ten largest clonotypes hold 6% to 8.5% of the sample.

What the research found in general, with its limitations: Repertoire overlap was found to be higher between tumor regions (mean roughly 36%) than between tumor-adjacent (approximately 17%) or tumor-blood (around 14%) pairs, consistent with antigen-driven expansion. A significantly larger repertoire fraction was made up by the top 250 clones in tumors than in blood (p = 0.039). Because sequencing covered only the TCR beta chain and unpaired alpha chains were not captured, true repertoire diversity is likely underestimated. Because the samples were bulk and unsorted, CD4+ and CD8+ T cell repertoires could not be compared. Only a few patients were included in the study, and the authors note that the findings should be validated in a larger study.

RNA from unsorted whole blood was extracted with TRIzol reagent, and germline DNA was obtained with the DNeasy Blood & Tissue kit. Patients had chronic HBV infection and were treatment-naive at sampling. Before surgery, roughly 3.7 milliliters of peripheral blood were collected into K2EDTA tubes. The sequence came from an older woman with primary liver carcinoma and hepatitis B virus infection. Material for sequencing was peripheral blood. This chain joins TRBV7-9 to TRBJ2-5; no D segment can be confidently identified. Here is the DNA: TGTGCCAGCAGCTTAAATGGTGATCAAGAGACCCAGTACTTC. Translated, it reads CASSLNGDQETQYF.